The 6 T cell receptor beta chains given below trace back to one sample, sequenced in a study of T cell responses to AZD1222 COVID-19 vaccine. Some clones are missing from TCRdb's copy, which holds only in-frame ones; the method was immunoSEQ multiplex PCR. The data show 160,000 or so clones, around 90% seen once. Here the sequenced sample was peripheral blood, taken on day 0 of AZD1222 vaccination. The receptors originated from an adult in good health.

V and J are TRBV7-6 and TRBJ2-7, with TRBD2 matching over 9 bases. V was clipped by 5 bases and J by 0 bases; unmatched bases: 8. The CDR3 extends over 16 amino acids. Germline-derived CDR1 and CDR2 are SGHVS and FNYEAQ. In DNA form, the CDR3 reads TGTGCCAGCAGCCCCTCAGCGGGAGGTCCCTCCTACGAGCAGTACTTC. Residues: CASSPSAGGPSYEQYF.

This chain joins TRBV11-2 and TRBJ1-2, with D possibly matching TRBD1 (6 bases). V lost 1 base, J lost 5 bases, and 14 bases lay in between. CDR1 and CDR2 from the germline V gene are SGHAT and FQNNGV. The CDR3 is 15 residues long. The DNA for the CDR3 is TGTGCCAGCAGCTTAGCCGAGGTACAGGGATATGGCTACACCTTC. It is translated as CASSLAEVQGYGYTF. Supplemented by reference TRBV11-2 and TRBJ1-2, the full variable domain reads EAGVAQSPRYKIIEKRQSVAFWCNPISGHATLYWYQQILGQGPKLLIQFQNNGVVDDSQLPKDRFSAERLKGVDSTLKIQPAKLEDSAVYLCASSLAEVQGYGYTFGSGTRLTVV.

The chain combines TRBV19 with TRBJ1-5; D remains ambiguous. Between the trimmed V and J ends, which lost 1 base and 11 bases, there was a span of 18 bases. CDR1 LNHDA and CDR2 SQIVND come from the germline V gene (reference sequence). The length of the CDR3 is 15 residues. For the CDR3, the DNA is TGTGCCAGTAGTATAGGGGTTGGGAGCGAGGGAGCCCAGCATTTT. It specifies CASSIGVGSEGAQHF.

This chain joins TRBV5-1 and TRBJ1-6; 9 bases are shared with TRBD1. CDR1 and CDR2 from the germline V gene are SGHRS and YFSETQ. The V and J ends lost 5 bases and 7 bases, in that order; junction bases with no gene match: 10. The CDR3 spans 16 residues. The DNA of the CDR3 is TGCGCCAGCAGTTGGGACAGGGCGCCTTTCAATTCACCCCTCCACTTT. It translates to CASSWDRAPFNSPLHF.

The chain employs TRBV2 and TRBJ1-1; D is ambiguous. V dropped 1 base and J dropped 9 bases, with 9 bases sitting between them. Germline V gene sequence: CDR1 SNHLY, CDR2 FYNNEI. CDR3 length equals 12 residues. For the CDR3, the DNA is TGTGCCAGCAGTGAAGAAGGTTTCCAAGCTTTCTTT. Its protein is CASSEEGFQAFF. Filled out from reference TRBV2 and TRBJ1-1, the complete variable domain reads EPEVTQTPSHQVTQMGQEVILRCVPISNHLYFYWYRQILGQKVEFLVSFYNNEISEKSEIFDDQFSVERPDGSNFTLKIRSTKLEDSAMYFCASSEEGFQAFFGQGTRLTVV.

The chain combines TRBV7-2 with TRBJ2-7; 12 bases map to TRBD2. Germline V gives CDR1 SGHTA, CDR2 FQGNSA. V gave up 4 bases and J gave up 4 bases; unmatched junction bases: 8. This CDR3 spans 16 amino acids. This chain's CDR3 is CASSSRLAGDRYEQYF. CDR3 sequence (DNA): TGTGCCAGCAGCTCGAGACTAGCGGGAGACCGATACGAGCAGTACTTC.